This T cell receptor (beta chain) was obtained from a study of siplizumab effects on memory and regulatory T cells (dated by TCRdb to the late 2010s). Background on the whole study: The study examined how the anti-CD2 antibody siplizumab affects alloreactive T-cell subsets in allogeneic mixed lymphocyte reactions built from human PBMCs. What the work shows at the level of the full study, not this receptor alone: Greater diversity appeared to be present in unstimulated naive T cells than in memory T cells, and a substantial contribution to the alloresponse seemed to be made by naive cells. The suppressive function of proliferating Tregs from siplizumab cultures was not functionally confirmed. Of the alloreactive CD4+ clones that could be mapped, the Treg-derived share averaged approximately 69% with siplizumab compared with under 30% in control reactions. Siplizumab significantly lowered the cumulative frequency of alloreactive sequences that could be traced to unstimulated CD4+ memory T cells. Roughly 75-95% of proliferating CD4+ or CD8+ clones could not be assigned a naive or memory phenotype. Because sequences below about 10^-5 frequency were poorly captured, only a minor fraction of alloreactive clones could be mapped to unstimulated subsets.

Turning to this clone: This clone's antigen is unknown. No qualities accompany the bases; no much larger clone lies one base away.

Sorted unstimulated T cells, along with proliferating T cells recovered from mixed lymphocyte reactions, underwent TCRbeta CDR3 sequencing. Fresh whole blood from fewer than 11 HLA-typed healthy donors was used to isolate PBMCs. To map where alloreactive clones came from, unstimulated CD4+ regulatory T cells were FACS-sorted. The library came from the immunoSEQ multiplex PCR assay. Roughly 10^5 TCR templates per sample were assayed on the deep sequencing platform. Genomic DNA extracted from sorted T cells was the material used for TCRbeta CDR3 sequencing. As for how the authors treated the data: The R programming language was used for clonal analysis of TCRbeta CDR3 data. Comparing unstimulated samples against CFSE-low samples taken after the reaction was how alloreactive CD4+ and CD8+ clones were defined. Regulatory or non-regulatory origin of alloreactive CD4+ clones was assigned by matching sequences to the sorted unstimulated Treg and non-Treg repertoires. TCRdb re-hosts the immuneACCESS table, in-frame sequences only. Its copies lack some clones; in the studies checked, an unresolved V gene accounts for under half of them, and the cause for the rest is not known. The V and J calls and clone size are taken from that table; D and trimming were inferred from the DNA. In all, the sample holds 90,000 to 120,000 clones, and over 90% of those were seen once. Clones ranked in the top ten supply roughly 0.59% of the sample.

Relative to germline, V is 3 bases shorter and J is 4 bases shorter, with 16 bases between their ends. The germline V gene gives CDR1 as SGHAT and CDR2 as FQNNGV. Its CDR3 holds 16 amino acids, cysteine through phenylalanine. Only the CDR3 part of the read is kept: 48 bases, read in frame from the first base. In this chain, TRBV11-2 is recombined with TRBJ2-1, with the D segment possibly TRBD1 or TRBD2, each aligning over 6 bases. The receptor was isolated from a human donor in good health. The sample was Tregs sorted from blood. The encoded CDR3 is CASSFGGGPSYNEQFF. The sequenced DNA is TGTGCCAGCAGCTTCGGAGGGGGGCCATCTTACAATGAGCAGTTCTTC.